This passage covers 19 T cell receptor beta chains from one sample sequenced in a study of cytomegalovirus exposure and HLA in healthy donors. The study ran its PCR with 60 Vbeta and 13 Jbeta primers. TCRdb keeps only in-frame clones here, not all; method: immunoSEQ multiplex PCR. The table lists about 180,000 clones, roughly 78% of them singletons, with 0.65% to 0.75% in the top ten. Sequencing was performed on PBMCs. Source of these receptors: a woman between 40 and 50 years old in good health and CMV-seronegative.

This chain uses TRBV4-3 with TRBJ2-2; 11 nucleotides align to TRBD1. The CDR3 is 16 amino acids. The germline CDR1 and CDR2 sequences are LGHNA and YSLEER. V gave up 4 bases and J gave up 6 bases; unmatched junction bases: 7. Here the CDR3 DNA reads TGCGCCAGCAGCCTAAGGGACAGGGGGTCACCCGGGGAGCTGTTTTTT. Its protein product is CASSLRDRGSPGELFF.

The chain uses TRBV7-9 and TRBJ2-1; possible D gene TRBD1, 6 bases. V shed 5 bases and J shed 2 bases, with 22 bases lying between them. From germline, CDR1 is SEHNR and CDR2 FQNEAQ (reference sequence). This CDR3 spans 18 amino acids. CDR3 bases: TGTGCCAGCAGCCACGGGACACCTGACCAGGAGACCTACAATGAGCAGTTCTTC. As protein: CASSHGTPDQETYNEQFF.

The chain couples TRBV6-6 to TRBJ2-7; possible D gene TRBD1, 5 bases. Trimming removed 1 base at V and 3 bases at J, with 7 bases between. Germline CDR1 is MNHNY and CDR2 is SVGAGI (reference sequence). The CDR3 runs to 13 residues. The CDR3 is CASSYYQGYEQYF. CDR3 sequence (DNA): TGTGCCAGCAGTTACTATCAGGGCTACGAGCAGTACTTC.

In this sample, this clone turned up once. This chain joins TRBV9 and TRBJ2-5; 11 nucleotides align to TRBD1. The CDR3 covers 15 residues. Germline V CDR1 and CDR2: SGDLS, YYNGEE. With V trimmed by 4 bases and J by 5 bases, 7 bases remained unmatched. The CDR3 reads CASSHGQGARETQYF. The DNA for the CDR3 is TGTGCCAGCAGCCACGGACAGGGGGCGCGTGAGACCCAGTACTTC.

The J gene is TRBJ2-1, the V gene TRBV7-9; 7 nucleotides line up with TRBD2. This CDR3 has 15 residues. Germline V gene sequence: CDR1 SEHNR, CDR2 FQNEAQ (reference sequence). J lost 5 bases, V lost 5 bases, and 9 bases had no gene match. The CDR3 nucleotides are TGTGCCAGCAGCCCCCCCGGGAGGCCCAACAATGAGCAGTTCTTC. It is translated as CASSPPGRPNNEQFF.

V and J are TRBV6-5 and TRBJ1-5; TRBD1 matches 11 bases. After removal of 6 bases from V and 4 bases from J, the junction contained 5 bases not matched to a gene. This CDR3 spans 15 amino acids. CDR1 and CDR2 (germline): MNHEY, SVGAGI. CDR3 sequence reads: CASSSGQGGNQPQHF. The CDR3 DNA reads TGTGCCAGCAGCTCGGGACAGGGGGGGAATCAGCCCCAGCATTTT.

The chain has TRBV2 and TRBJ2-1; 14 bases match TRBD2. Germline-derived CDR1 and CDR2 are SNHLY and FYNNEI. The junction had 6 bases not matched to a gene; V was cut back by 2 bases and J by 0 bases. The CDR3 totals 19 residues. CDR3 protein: CASSEWTSGRPSSYNEQFF. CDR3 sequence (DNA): TGTGCCAGCAGTGAATGGACTAGCGGGAGGCCAAGCTCCTACAATGAGCAGTTCTTC.

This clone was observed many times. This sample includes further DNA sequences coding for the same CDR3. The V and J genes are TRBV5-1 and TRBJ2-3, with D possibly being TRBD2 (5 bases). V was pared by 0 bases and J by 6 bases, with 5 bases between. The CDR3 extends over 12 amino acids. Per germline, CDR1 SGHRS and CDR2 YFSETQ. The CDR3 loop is CASSLGGDTQYF. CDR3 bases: TGCGCCAGCAGCTTGGGAGGGGATACGCAGTATTTT.

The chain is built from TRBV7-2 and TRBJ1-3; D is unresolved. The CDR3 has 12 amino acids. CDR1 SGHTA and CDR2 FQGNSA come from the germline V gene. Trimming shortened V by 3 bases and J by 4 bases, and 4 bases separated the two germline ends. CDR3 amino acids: CASSFPGNTIYF. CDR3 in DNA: TGTGCCAGCAGCTTCCCGGGAAACACCATATATTTT.

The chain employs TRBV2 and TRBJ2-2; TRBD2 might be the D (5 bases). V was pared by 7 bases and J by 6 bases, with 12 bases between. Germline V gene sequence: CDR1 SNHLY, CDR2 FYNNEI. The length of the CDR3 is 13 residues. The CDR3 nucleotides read TGTGCCAGCATTTATAGCGCGGCCGGGGAGCTGTTTTTT. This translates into CASIYSAAGELFF.

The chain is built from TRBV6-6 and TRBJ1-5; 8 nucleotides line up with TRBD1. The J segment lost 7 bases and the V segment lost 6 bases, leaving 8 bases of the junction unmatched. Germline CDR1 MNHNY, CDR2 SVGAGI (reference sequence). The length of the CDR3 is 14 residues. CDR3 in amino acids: CASSADRGGQPQHF. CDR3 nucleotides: TGTGCCAGCAGCGCCGACAGGGGCGGACAGCCCCAGCATTTT.

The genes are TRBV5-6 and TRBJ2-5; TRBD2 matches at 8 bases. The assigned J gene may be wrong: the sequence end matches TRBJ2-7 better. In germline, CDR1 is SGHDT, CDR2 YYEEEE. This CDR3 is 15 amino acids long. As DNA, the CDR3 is TGTGCCAGCAGCCAAGGACTAGCTTCATACTACGAGCAGTACTTC. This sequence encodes CASSQGLASYYEQYF.

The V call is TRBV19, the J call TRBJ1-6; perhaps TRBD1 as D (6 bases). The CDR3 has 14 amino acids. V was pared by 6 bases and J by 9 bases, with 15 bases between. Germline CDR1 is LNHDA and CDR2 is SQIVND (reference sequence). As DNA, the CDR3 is TGTGCCAGTAGCCTGGGGGGGGCATTTTCACCCCTCCACTTT. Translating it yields CASSLGGAFSPLHF.

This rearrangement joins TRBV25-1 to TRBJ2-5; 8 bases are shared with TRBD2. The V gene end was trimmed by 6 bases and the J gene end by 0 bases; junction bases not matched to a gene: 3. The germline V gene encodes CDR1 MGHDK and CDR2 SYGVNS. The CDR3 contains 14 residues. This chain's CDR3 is CASRASGYQETQYF. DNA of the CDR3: TGTGCCAGCAGGGCTAGCGGGTACCAAGAGACCCAGTACTTC. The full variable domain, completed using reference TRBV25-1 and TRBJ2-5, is EADIYQTPRYLVIGTGKKITLECSQTMGHDKMYWYQQDPGMELHLIHYSYGVNSTEKGDLSSESTVSRIRTEHFPLTLESARPSHTSQYLCASRASGYQETQYFGPGTRLLVL.

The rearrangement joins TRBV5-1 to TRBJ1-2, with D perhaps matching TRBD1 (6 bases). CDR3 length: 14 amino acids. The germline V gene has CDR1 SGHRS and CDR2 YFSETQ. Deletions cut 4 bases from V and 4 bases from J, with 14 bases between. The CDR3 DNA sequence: TGCGCCAGCAGCCCTCGGGACATCGGCTATGGCTACACCTTC. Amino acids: CASSPRDIGYGYTF.

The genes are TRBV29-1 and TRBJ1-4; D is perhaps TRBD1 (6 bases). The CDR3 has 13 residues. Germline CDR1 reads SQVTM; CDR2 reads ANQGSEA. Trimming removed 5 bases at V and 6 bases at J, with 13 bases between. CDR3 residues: CSVFKGGDEKLFF. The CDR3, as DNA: TGCAGCGTTTTTAAAGGGGGGGATGAAAAACTGTTTTTT.

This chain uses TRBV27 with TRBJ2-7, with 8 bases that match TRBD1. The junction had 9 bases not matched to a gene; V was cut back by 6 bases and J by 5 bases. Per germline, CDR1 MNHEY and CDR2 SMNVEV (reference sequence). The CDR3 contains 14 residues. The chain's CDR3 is CASSFWDRPHEQYF. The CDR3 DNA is TGTGCCAGCAGCTTCTGGGACAGGCCCCACGAGCAGTACTTC.

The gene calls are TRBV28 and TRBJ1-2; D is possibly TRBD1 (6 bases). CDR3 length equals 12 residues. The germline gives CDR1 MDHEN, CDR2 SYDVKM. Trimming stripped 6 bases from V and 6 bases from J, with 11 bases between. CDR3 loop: CASSPRQDGYTF. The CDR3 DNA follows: TGTGCCAGCAGCCCACGACAGGATGGCTACACCTTC.

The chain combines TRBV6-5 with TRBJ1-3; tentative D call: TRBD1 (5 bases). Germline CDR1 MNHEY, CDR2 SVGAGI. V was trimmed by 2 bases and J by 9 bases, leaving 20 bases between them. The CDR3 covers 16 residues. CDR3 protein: CASSYIAQGFVGTIYF. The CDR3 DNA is TGTGCCAGCAGTTACATAGCTCAGGGTTTTGTCGGCACCATATATTTT.